This record covers a single TCR beta chain. Its cognate antigen is unknown. Per the germline V gene, CDR1 is MDHEN and CDR2 is SYDVKM. Between the trimmed V and J ends, which lost 3 bases and 3 bases, there was a span of 9 bases. The CDR3 runs to 14 residues. These data are taken from a study of graft-versus-host responses after intestinal transplantation. Study-level background: Every one of the recipients received anti-thymocyte globulin induction and afterwards took tacrolimus and steroids for three to four years.

The data were produced by immunoSEQ multiplex PCR, yet TCRdb's version contains in-frame clones alone and is incomplete. Seen here are tens of thousands of clones, approximately 96% observed once, and the top ten hold roughly 0.71%. General observations from the study: Early post-transplant HvG declines were associated with peak circulating GvH clone levels. High graft-versus-host to host-versus-graft T cell clonal ratios marked allografts of patients with graft-donor macrochimerism. Investigators detected GvH clones in recipient marrow, with some emerging earlier in ileum or blood.

This TCR derives from a human patient who received an intestinal transplant, so some T cells may come from the graft donor. V is TRBV28 and J is TRBJ1-5; D not certain. The source material was PBMCs, sampled 16 days after intestinal transplant. The CDR3 sequence is CASSFFRYNQPQHF. The CDR3 DNA follows: TGTGCCAGCAGTTTTTTTAGGTACAATCAGCCCCAGCATTTT.